What follows are 7 T cell receptor beta chains derived from one specimen sequenced in a study of T cells in Graves' hyperthyroidism and ophthalmopathy. RNA transcripts yielded amplified TCR beta CDR3 regions. The primer set for the first-round RT-PCR of the TCR CDR3 was HTBI. From the multiplex PCR reads, TCRdb called clonotypes with MiXCR, one entry per CDR3 protein. Seen here are about 360,000 distinct CDR3 sequences, roughly an eighth observed once, and the top ten hold 9.2%. What was sequenced was blood. Every receptor here comes from a woman between 18 and 29 years old with Graves' hyperthyroidism.

This clonotype has a count of ten or more. V is TRBV20-1 and J is TRBJ2-3; tentatively, D is TRBD2 (6 bases). The V end was cut by 2 bases, the J end by 2 bases, with 11 bases between. The germline CDR1 and CDR2 sequences are DFQATT and SNEGSKA (reference sequence). The CDR3 runs to 14 residues. The CDR3 region is CSARIAASTDTQYF. The CDR3 region has the DNA TGCAGTGCTAGAATAGCGGCTTCCACAGATACGCAGTATTTT.

This clonotype was seen at least ten times. The chain is built from TRBV3-1 and TRBJ1-1; D perhaps matches TRBD1 (6 bases). V lost 4 bases, J lost 7 bases, and 10 bases lay in between. CDR1 is LGHDT and CDR2 is YNNKEL in the germline V gene (reference sequence). This CDR3 region has 12 residues. The CDR3 sequence is CASSPKGGEAFF. CDR3 DNA: TGTGCCAGCAGCCCGAAGGGGGGTGAAGCTTTCTTT.

There are many counts of this clonotype. The J gene is TRBJ1-1, the V gene TRBV24-1; D is unresolved. The length of the CDR3 is 11 residues. Trimming took 5 bases from V and 4 from J, leaving 4 bases between them. The V gene's germline CDR1 is KGHDR and CDR2 SFDVKD. The CDR3 DNA reads as TGTGCCACCAGTGCTGGCACTGAAGCTTTCTTT. Its translation is CATSAGTEAFF.

This clonotype was seen at least ten times. The chain uses TRBV20-1 and TRBJ2-5, with 7 nucleotides matching TRBD1. The CDR3 is made up of 14 amino acids. V shed 3 bases, J shed 4 bases, and the junction held 8 bases outside the gene matches. Germline V gene sequence: CDR1 DFQATT, CDR2 SNEGSKA (reference sequence). The CDR3: CSARVDRVGETQYF. CDR3 nucleotide sequence: TGCAGTGCTAGGGTCGACAGGGTGGGAGAGACCCAGTACTTC.

This clonotype was found many times. The chain employs TRBV3-1 and TRBJ2-7, with 15 bases aligning to TRBD2. The CDR3 has 17 residues. The germline V gene encodes CDR1 LGHDT and CDR2 YNNKEL (reference sequence). V lost 2 bases, J lost 4 bases, and 6 bases stayed unmatched. The CDR3 region has the DNA TGTGCCAGCAGCCAAAACACAGGACTAGCGGGAGGGTACGAGCAGTACTTC. Protein sequence: CASSQNTGLAGGYEQYF.

This clonotype has a count of ten or more. CDR3 DNA: TGTGCCAGCAGCTTCCGTTCTCTAGCGTCTAGCACAGATACGCAGTATTTT. Protein: CASSFRSLASSTDTQYF. The chain joins TRBV7-2 to TRBJ2-3; weak D call: TRBD2 (6 bases). Deletions cut 3 bases from V and 0 bases from J, with 16 bases between. Germline CDR1 and CDR2: SGHTA and FQGNSA. CDR3 size: 17 residues.

V gene TRBV20-1 combines with J gene TRBJ2-5; 7 bases match TRBD2. Germline CDR1 reads DFQATT; CDR2 reads SNEGSKA (reference sequence). The CDR3 spans 13 residues. Written as DNA, the CDR3 is TGCAGCTGTGGGGGGGTAGGCCAAGAGACCCAGTACTTC. It is translated as CSCGGVGQETQYF.